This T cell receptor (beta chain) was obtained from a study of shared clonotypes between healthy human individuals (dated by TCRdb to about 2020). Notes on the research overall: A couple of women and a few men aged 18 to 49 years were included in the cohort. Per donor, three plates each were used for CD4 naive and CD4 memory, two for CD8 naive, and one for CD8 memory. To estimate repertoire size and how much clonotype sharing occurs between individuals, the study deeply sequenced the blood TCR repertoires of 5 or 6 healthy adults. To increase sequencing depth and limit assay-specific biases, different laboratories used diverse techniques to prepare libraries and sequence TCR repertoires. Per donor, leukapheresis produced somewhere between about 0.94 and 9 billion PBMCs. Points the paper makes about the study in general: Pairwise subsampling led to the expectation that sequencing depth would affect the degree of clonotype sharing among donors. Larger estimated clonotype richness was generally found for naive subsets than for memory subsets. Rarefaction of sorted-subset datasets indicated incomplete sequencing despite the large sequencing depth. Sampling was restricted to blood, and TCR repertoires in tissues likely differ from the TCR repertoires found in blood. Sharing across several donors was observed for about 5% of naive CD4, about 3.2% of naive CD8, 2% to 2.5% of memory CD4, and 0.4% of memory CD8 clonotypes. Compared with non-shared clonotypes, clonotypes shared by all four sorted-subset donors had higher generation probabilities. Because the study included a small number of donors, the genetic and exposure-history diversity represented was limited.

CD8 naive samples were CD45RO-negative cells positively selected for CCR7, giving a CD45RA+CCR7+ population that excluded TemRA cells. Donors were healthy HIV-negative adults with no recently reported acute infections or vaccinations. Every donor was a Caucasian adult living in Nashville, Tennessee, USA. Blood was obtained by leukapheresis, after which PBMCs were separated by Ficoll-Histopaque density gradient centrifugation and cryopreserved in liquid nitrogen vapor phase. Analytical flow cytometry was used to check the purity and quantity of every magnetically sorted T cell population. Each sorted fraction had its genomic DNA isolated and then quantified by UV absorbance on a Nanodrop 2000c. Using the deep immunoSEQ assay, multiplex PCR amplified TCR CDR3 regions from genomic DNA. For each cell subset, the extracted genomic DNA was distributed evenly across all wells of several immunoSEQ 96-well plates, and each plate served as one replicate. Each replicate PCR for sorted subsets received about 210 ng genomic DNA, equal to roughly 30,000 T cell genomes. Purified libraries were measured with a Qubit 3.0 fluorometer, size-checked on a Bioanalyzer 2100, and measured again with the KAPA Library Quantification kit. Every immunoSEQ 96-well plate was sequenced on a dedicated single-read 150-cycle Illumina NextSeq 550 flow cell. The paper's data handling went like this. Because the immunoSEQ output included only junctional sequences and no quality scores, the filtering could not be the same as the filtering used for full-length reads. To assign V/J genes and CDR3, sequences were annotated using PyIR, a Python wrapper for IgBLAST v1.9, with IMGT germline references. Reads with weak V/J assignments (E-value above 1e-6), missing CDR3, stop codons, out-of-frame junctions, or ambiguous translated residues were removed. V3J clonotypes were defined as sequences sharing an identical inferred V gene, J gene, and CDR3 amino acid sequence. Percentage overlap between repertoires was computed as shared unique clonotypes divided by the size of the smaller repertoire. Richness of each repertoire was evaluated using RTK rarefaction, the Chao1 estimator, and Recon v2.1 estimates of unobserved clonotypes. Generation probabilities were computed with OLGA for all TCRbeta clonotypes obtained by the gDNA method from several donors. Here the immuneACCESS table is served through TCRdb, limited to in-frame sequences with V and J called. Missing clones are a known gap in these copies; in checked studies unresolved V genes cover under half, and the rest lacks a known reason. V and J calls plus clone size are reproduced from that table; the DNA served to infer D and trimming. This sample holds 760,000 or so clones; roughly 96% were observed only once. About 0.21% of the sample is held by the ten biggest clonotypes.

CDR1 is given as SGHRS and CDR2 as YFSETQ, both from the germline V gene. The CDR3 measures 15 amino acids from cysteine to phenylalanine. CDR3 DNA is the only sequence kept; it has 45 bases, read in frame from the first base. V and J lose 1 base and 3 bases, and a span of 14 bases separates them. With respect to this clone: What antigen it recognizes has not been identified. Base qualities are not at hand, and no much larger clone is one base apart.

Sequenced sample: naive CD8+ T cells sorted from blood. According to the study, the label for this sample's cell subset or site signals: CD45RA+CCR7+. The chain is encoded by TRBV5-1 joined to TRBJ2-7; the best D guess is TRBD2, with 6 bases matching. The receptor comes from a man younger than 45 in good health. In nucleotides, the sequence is TGCGCCAGCAGCTTGTCTTGGGGGGAGAGCTACGAGCAGTACTTC. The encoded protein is CASSLSWGESYEQYF.